This T cell receptor (beta chain) derives from a study of spatial heterogeneity in lung cancer. Study in general: Donation came from around 72 patients with untreated early-stage non-small cell lung cancer. Sequenced follow-up PBMC samples came a median of approximately 2 years after resection, where available. On average, each unique TCR and UMI combination appeared more than ten times in raw reads.

Each TCR cDNA molecule bore a unique molecular identifier. TCRdb reprocessed the 5' RACE reads with MiXCR, giving one entry per CDR3 protein. Counted here are around 110,000 distinct CDR3 sequences, 12% occurring once; the ten biggest clones make up 16%. There are many counts of this clonotype. Time point meaning: blood at routine non-recurrence follow-up after resection. Researchers sequenced whole RNA taken from tumor, nontumor lung or frozen PBMC without sorting. Trimming pared 4 bases from V and 2 bases from J, leaving 11 bases between. Per the germline V gene, CDR1 is SQVTM and CDR2 is ANQGSEA. The CDR3 sequence is 13 residues long.

The sequence was collected from a male donor with early-stage non-small cell lung cancer. The starting material was PBMCs, obtained at follow-up. V gene TRBV29-1 combines with J gene TRBJ1-2; D ambiguous. The CDR3 DNA sequence: TGCAGCGTTGCAGTTGGTTGGAACTATGGCTACACCTTC. This encodes CSVAVGWNYGYTF.